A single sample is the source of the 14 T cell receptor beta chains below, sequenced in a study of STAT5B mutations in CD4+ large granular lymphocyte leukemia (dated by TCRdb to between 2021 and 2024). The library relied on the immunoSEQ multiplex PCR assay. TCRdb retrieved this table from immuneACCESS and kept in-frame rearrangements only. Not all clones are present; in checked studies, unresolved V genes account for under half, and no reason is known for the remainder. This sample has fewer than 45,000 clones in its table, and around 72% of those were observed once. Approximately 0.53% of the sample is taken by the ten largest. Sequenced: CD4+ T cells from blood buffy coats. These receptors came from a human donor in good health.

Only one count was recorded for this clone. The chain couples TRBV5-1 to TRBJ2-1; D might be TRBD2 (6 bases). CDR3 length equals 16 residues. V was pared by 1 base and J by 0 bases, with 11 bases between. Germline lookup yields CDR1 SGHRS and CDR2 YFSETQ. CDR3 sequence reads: CASSLPYSGSYNEQFF. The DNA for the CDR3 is TGCGCCAGCAGCTTGCCCTATAGCGGCTCCTACAATGAGCAGTTCTTC.

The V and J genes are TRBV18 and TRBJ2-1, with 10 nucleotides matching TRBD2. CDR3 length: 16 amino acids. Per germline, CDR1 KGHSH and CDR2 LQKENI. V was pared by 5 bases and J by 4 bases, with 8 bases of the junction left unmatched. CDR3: CASSSTGTSVYNEQFF. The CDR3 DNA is TGTGCCAGCTCATCAACCGGGACTAGCGTTTACAATGAGCAGTTCTTC.

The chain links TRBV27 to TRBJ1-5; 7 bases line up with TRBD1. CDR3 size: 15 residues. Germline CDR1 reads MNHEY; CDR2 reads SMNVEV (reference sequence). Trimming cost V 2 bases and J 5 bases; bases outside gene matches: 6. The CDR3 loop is CASSLGTERYQPQHF. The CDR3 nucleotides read TGTGCCAGCAGTTTAGGGACAGAACGTTATCAGCCCCAGCATTTT.

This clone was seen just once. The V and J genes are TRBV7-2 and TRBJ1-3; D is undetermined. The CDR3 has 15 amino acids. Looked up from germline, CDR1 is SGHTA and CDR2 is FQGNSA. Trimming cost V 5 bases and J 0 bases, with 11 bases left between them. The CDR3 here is CASSQDTLSGNTIYF. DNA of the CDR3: TGTGCCAGCAGCCAAGACACCCTCTCTGGAAACACCATATATTTT.

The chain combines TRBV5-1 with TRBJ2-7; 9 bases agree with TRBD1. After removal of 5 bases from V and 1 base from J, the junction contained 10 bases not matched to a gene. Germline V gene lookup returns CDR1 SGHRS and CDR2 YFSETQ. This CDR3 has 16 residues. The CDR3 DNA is TGCGCCAGCAGTCGGACCCCGGGACAGGGATCCTACGAGCAGTACTTC. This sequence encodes CASSRTPGQGSYEQYF.

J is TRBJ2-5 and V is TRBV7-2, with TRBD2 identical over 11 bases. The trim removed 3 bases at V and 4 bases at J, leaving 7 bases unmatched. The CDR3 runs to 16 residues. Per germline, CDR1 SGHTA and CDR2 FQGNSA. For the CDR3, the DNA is TGTGCCAGCAGCTTTGCCCGACTAGCGGGATTAGAGACCCAGTACTTC. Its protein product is CASSFARLAGLETQYF. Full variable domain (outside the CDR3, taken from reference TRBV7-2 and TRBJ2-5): GAGVSQSPSNKVTEKGKDVELRCDPISGHTALYWYRQSLGQGLEFLIYFQGNSAPDKSGLPSDRFSAERTGGSVSTLTIQRTQQEDSAVYLCASSFARLAGLETQYFGPGTRLLVL.

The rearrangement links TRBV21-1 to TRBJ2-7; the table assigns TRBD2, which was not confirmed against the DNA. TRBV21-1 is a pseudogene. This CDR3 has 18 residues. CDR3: CASSKAKLAGVFFYEQYF. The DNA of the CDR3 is TGTGCCAGCAGCAAAGCGAAGCTAGCGGGAGTATTCTTCTACGAGCAGTACTTC.

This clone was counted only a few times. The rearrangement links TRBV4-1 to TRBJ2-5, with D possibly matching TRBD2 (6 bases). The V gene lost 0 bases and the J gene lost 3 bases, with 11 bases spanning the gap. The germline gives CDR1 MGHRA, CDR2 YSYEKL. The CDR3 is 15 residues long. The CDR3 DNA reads TGCGCCAGCAGCCAAGATGGAGTAGCGGAAGAGACCCAGTACTTC. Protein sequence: CASSQDGVAEETQYF.

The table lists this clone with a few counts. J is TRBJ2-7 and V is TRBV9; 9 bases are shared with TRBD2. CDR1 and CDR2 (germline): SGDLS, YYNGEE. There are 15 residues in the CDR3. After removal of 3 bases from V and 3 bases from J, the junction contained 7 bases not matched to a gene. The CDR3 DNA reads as TGTGCCAGCAGCGCCTCAGCGGGAGGCCTCTACGAGCAGTACTTC. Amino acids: CASSASAGGLYEQYF.

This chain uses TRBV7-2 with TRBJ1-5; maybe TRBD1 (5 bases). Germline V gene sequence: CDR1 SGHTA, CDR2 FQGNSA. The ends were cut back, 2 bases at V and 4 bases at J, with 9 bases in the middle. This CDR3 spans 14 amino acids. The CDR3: CASSLPGPNQPQHF. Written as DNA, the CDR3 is TGTGCCAGCAGCTTACCGGGGCCGAATCAGCCCCAGCATTTT.

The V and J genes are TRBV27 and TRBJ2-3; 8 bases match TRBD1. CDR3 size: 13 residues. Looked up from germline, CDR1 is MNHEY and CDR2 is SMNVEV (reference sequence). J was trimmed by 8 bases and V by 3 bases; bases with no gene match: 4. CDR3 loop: CASSFLDRGTQYF. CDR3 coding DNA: TGTGCCAGCAGTTTCCTCGACAGGGGTACGCAGTATTTT.

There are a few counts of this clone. This chain's CDR3 is CASSVRGTGNQPQHF. In nucleotides, the CDR3 is TGTGCCAGCAGCGTCAGGGGCACCGGTAATCAGCCCCAGCATTTT. V is TRBV6-5 and J is TRBJ1-5, with TRBD1 as a possible D gene (6 bases). The V end was cut by 6 bases, the J end by 4 bases, with 16 bases between. Germline V lookup: CDR1 MNHEY, CDR2 SVGAGI. The CDR3 consists of 15 residues.

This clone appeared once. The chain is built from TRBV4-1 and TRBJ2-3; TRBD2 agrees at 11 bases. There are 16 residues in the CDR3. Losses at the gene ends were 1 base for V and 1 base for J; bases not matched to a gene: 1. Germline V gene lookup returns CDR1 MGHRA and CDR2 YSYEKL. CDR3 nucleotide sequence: TGCGCCAGCAGCCAAGTACTAGCGGGGGGCACAGATACGCAGTATTTT. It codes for CASSQVLAGGTDTQYF.

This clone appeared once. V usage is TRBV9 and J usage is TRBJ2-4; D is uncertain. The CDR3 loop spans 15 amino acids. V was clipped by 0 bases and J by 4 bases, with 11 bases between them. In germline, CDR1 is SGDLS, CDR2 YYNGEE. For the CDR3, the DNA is TGTGCCAGCAGCGTAGGTGGCGGTAGAAAAAACATTCAGTACTTC. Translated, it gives CASSVGGGRKNIQYF.